This T cell receptor (beta chain) was sequenced in a study of response to subunit inactivated influenza vaccine. TCRdb independently ran MiXCR on the RT-PCR reads; one entry per CDR3 protein. The sample includes more than 700,000 distinct CDR3 sequences, around 21% of them seen just once. Per the germline V gene, CDR1 is MNHEY and CDR2 is SVGAGI. There are 15 residues in the CDR3. V lost 3 bases and J lost 3; bases outside the gene matches: 7. The TCR originated in a man aged 50 to 60 who received an inactivated influenza vaccine. This specimen consisted of PBMCs from blood, obtained 5 days after vaccination. The rearrangement joins TRBV6-5 to TRBJ1-1; 7 nucleotides agree with TRBD1. The CDR3 loop is CASSYRQGLHTEAFF. The DNA for the CDR3 is TGTGCCAGCAGTTATCGACAGGGTTTACACACTGAAGCTTTCTTT.